This T cell receptor (beta chain) was sequenced during a study of blood T cells in healthy people across ages. Study summary: Per every two T cells, about one barcoded beta molecule was captured by template switching. Regarding the study as a whole: Older age went with lower TCR beta diversity per million T cells, in a roughly linear way.

Points on this clonotype: Its specificity is not known.

CDR1 is SQVTM and CDR2 is ANQGSEA in the germline V gene. CDR3 length equals 15 residues. Trimming cost V 2 bases and J 2 bases; bases outside gene matches: 9. Combining a sample-barcoded 5' primer with a J-beta primer mix, a second PCR ran for roughly 6 to 12 cycles. TCRdb itself ran the 5' RACE reads through MiXCR, one entry per CDR3 protein. This sample has about 1.4 million distinct CDR3 sequences, with approximately 59% found just once. This receptor was taken from a young man in good health. The chain uses TRBV29-1 and TRBJ2-7; 7 bases agree with TRBD2. The specimen was blood. The CDR3 coding sequence is TGCAGCGTTGAAATCGTGGCTAGCGGCCCCTACGAGCAGTACTTC. Its translation is CSVEIVASGPYEQYF.